This passage covers 21 T cell receptor beta chains from one sample sequenced in a study of OX40 agonist ivuxolimab in advanced cancers. TCRdb's table, derived via immunoSEQ multiplex PCR, lists solely in-frame clones and lacks some. The data hold under 40,000 clones, with around 90% observed a single time. The sequencing used CD4+ or CD8+ T cells sorted from blood, collected in a trial of the OX40 agonist ivuxolimab. The receptors here all came from an adult with an advanced solid tumor such as melanoma, head and neck, liver or kidney cancer.

V gene TRBV30 combines with J gene TRBJ2-7, with D perhaps TRBD1 or TRBD2 (5 bases each). Germline V CDR1 and CDR2: GTSNPN, SVGIG (reference sequence). V dropped 5 bases and J dropped 2 bases, with 16 bases sitting between them. This CDR3 is built from 14 residues. CDR3 in DNA: TGTGCCTGGGGCGCCCCGGGACCCCCCTACGAGCAGTACTTC. Protein: CAWGAPGPPYEQYF.

The chain joins TRBV2 to TRBJ2-7; 10 positions agree with TRBD1. V dropped 6 bases and J dropped 6; count of bases not matched to a gene: 5. Germline CDR1 is SNHLY and CDR2 is FYNNEI. The CDR3 runs 13 residues. CDR3 in DNA: TGTGCCAGCAGGGGCCGGGACAGGGGCGAGCAGTACTTC. As protein: CASRGRDRGEQYF.

This rearrangement joins TRBV19 to TRBJ2-1; 10 nucleotides agree with TRBD2. Trimming cost V 11 bases and J 9 bases; bases outside gene matches: 19. This CDR3 region has 16 residues. The germline CDR1 and CDR2 sequences are LNHDA and SQIVND (reference sequence). CDR3 DNA sequence: TGTGCCGTGCTAGCGGGAGCTCAACCCGCCAGTAGTGAGCAGTTCTTC. This sequence encodes CAVLAGAQPASSEQFF.

The chain is built from TRBV5-1 and TRBJ2-7; 11 bases are a match to TRBD1. The trim removed 5 bases at V and 7 bases at J, leaving 5 bases unmatched. CDR1 and CDR2 from the germline V gene are SGHRS and YFSETQ. The CDR3 sequence is 13 residues long. CDR3 DNA sequence: TGCGCCAGCAGAACGGACAGGGGGCAAGAGCAGTACTTC. This sequence encodes CASRTDRGQEQYF.

The CDR3 protein is CASSERLGVREQYF. CDR3 nucleotide sequence: TGTGCCAGCAGTGAACGGTTGGGGGTGCGCGAGCAGTACTTC. This chain links TRBV6-1 with TRBJ2-7; D tentatively fits TRBD1 or TRBD2 (5 bases each). Trimming stripped 2 bases from V and 6 bases from J, with 14 bases between. The CDR3 totals 14 residues. The V gene's germline CDR1 is MNHNS and CDR2 SASEGT.

The sample holds a few counts of this clone. CDR3 residues: CASSPGQGNSPLHF. For the CDR3, the DNA is TGTGCCAGCAGCCCGGGACAGGGAAATTCACCCCTCCACTTT. The chain is built from TRBV7-9 and TRBJ1-6; 9 nucleotides align to TRBD1. Germline values: CDR1 SEHNR, CDR2 FQNEAQ (reference sequence). V was pared by 5 bases and J by 7 bases, with 3 bases of the junction left unmatched. The CDR3 has 14 amino acids.

CDR3 bases: TGCAGCGTTGGAACGGGGGCAGTCGGCTACACCTTC. Translating it yields CSVGTGAVGYTF. This chain joins TRBV29-1 and TRBJ1-2; a possible D gene is TRBD1 (6 bases). Germline assignment: CDR1 SQVTM and CDR2 ANQGSEA. The length of the CDR3 is 12 residues. Trimming stripped 4 bases from V and 8 bases from J, with 14 bases between.

There are a few counts of this clone. This rearrangement joins TRBV11-2 to TRBJ2-4; D is undetermined. Germline lookup yields CDR1 SGHAT and CDR2 FQNNGV. The CDR3 has 11 residues. Trimming removed 3 bases from V and 8 bases from J, with 5 bases in between. The CDR3 DNA follows: TGTGCCAGCAGCTTCCAGGACATTCAGTACTTC. Translation: CASSFQDIQYF.

This sequence joins TRBV7-6 and TRBJ1-6; D might be TRBD1 (5 bases). Trimming removed 2 bases from V and 5 bases from J, with 19 bases in between. Germline values: CDR1 SGHVS, CDR2 FNYEAQ. The CDR3 consists of 18 residues. CDR3 residues: CASSLNAGGVRDNSPLHF. In nucleotides, the CDR3 is TGTGCCAGCAGCTTAAACGCAGGAGGGGTTCGGGATAATTCACCCCTCCACTTT. The full variable domain, in which reference TRBV7-6 and TRBJ1-6 provide the parts outside the CDR3, is GAGVSQSPRYKVTKRGQDVALRCDPISGHVSLYWYRQALGQGPEFLTYFNYEAQQDKSGLPNDRFSAERPEGSISTLTIQRTEQRDSAMYRCASSLNAGGVRDNSPLHFGNGTRLTVT.

The chain is built from TRBV7-9 and TRBJ2-7, with D perhaps being TRBD1 or TRBD2 (6 bases each). Trimming pared 4 bases from V and 7 bases from J, leaving 20 bases between. The germline gives CDR1 SEHNR, CDR2 FQNEAQ (reference sequence). The CDR3 spans 15 residues. This CDR3 reads CASSSPGGGVGEQYF. The CDR3 region has the DNA TGTGCCAGCAGCTCCCCCGGGGGCGGGGTGGGAGAGCAGTACTTC.

This chain connects TRBV11-3 to TRBJ2-7; D not resolved. The CDR3 has 13 amino acids. CDR1 is SGHNT, CDR2 YENEEA, per germline. Deletions cut 2 bases from V and 3 bases from J, with 8 bases between. Here the CDR3 reads CASSLNRDYEQYF. DNA for the CDR3: TGTGCCAGCAGCTTAAATAGAGACTACGAGCAGTACTTC.

This sequence joins TRBV28 and TRBJ1-5; D gene ambiguous. Per the germline V gene, CDR1 is MDHEN and CDR2 is SYDVKM. The CDR3 contains 12 residues. V was shortened by 4 bases and J by 13 bases, with 14 bases between the two germline ends. CDR3 DNA: TGTGCCAGCAGTTGGGTCGCTAGGGCGCAGCATTTT. This sequence encodes CASSWVARAQHF.

The chain has TRBV10-3 and TRBJ1-5; D not certain. Trimming pared 6 bases from V and 4 bases from J, leaving 13 bases between. Germline V gives CDR1 ENHRY, CDR2 SYGVKD. The CDR3 loop spans 14 amino acids. The CDR3 spells CAISGEAYNQPQHF. Written as DNA, the CDR3 is TGTGCCATCAGCGGGGAGGCCTATAATCAGCCCCAGCATTTT.

The chain links TRBV5-1 to TRBJ2-1, with TRBD2 matching 11 bases. The CDR3 has 13 residues. Trimming cost V 4 bases and J 15 bases; bases outside gene matches: 9. Germline V gene data show CDR1 as SGHRS and CDR2 as YFSETQ. CDR3 nucleotide sequence: TGCGCCAGCAGCCCGGAACTAGCGGGAGTTTGGTTCTTC. Encoded protein: CASSPELAGVWFF.

The chain joins TRBV5-1 to TRBJ2-7; no reliable D call. CDR3 length equals 14 residues. The V and J ends lost 1 base and 0 bases respectively, with 8 bases between them. Germline V gene sequence: CDR1 SGHRS, CDR2 YFSETQ. The CDR3 DNA follows: TGCGCCAGCAGCTTGATTGCCTCCTCCTACGAGCAGTACTTC. Residues: CASSLIASSYEQYF.

This chain connects TRBV6-5 to TRBJ1-2, with a possible D match to TRBD1 (6 bases). This CDR3 contains 13 residues. Trimming removed 7 bases at V and 7 bases at J, with 16 bases between. The germline V gene has CDR1 MNHEY and CDR2 SVGAGI. CDR3 sequence (DNA): TGTGCCAGCACCCCCAAGGGCAGGGGTGGCTACACCTTC. It specifies CASTPKGRGGYTF.

This clone is a singleton in its sample. The chain uses TRBV6-4 and TRBJ1-5; 9 bases fit TRBD1. Trimming cost V 4 bases and J 4 bases; bases outside gene matches: 5. There are 15 residues in the CDR3. In germline, CDR1 is MRHNA, CDR2 SNTAGT. CDR3 region: CASSASGQGNQPQHF. The CDR3 bases are TGTGCCAGCAGTGCCTCGGGACAGGGTAATCAGCCCCAGCATTTT.

The chain links TRBV7-9 to TRBJ2-7, with a possible D match to TRBD2 (5 bases). Germline CDR1 SEHNR, CDR2 FQNEAQ (reference sequence). CDR3 length equals 13 residues. Deletions cut 5 bases from V and 6 bases from J, with 14 bases between. The CDR3: CASSRGSFGEQYF. The CDR3 nucleotides read TGTGCCAGCAGCCGAGGGTCGTTTGGCGAGCAGTACTTC.

The chain has TRBV10-3 and TRBJ1-6; D remains ambiguous. The CDR3 spans 14 residues. Per the germline V gene, CDR1 is ENHRY and CDR2 is SYGVKD. The V end was cut by 4 bases, the J end by 9 bases, with 13 bases between. CDR3 sequence reads: CAISAGRAGSPLHF. The CDR3 DNA is TGTGCCATCAGTGCCGGGAGGGCCGGTTCACCCCTCCACTTT.

This chain links TRBV7-3 with TRBJ2-1, with 7 bases aligning to TRBD2. The CDR3 loop spans 15 amino acids. Germline CDR1 reads SGHTA; CDR2 reads FQGTGA. With 0 bases clipped from V and 5 bases from J, the junction kept 4 bases outside the gene matches. CDR3 DNA sequence: TGTGCCAGCAGCTTAACGGCGGGAGCCGACAATGAGCAGTTCTTC. Translating gives CASSLTAGADNEQFF. Looking up the rest from reference TRBV7-3 and TRBJ2-1 gives the full variable domain: GAGVSQTPSNKVTEKGKYVELRCDPISGHTALYWYRQSLGQGPEFLIYFQGTGAADDSGLPNDRFFAVRPEGSVSTLKIQRTERGDSAVYLCASSLTAGADNEQFFGPGTRLTVL.

The gene calls are TRBV19 and TRBJ1-2; weak D call: TRBD1 (5 bases). V was clipped by 4 bases and J by 10 bases, with 25 bases between them. The CDR3 sequence is 16 residues long. Germline values: CDR1 LNHDA, CDR2 SQIVND (reference sequence). CDR3 in amino acids: CASSKERQRDLFFYTF. As DNA, the CDR3 is TGTGCCAGTAGTAAAGAACGACAGCGGGACCTTTTTTTCTACACCTTC.